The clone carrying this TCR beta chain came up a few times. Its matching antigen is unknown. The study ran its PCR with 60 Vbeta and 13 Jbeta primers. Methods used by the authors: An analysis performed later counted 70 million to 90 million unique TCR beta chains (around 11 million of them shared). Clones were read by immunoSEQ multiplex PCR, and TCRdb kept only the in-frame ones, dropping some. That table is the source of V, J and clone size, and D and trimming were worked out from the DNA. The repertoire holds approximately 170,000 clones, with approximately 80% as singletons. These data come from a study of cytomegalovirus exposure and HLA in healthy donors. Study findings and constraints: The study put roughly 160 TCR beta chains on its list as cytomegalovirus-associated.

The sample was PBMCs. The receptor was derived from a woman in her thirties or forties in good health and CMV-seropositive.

The chain's CDR3 is CASSLDPHGELFF. The CDR3 DNA follows: TGCGCCAGCAGCTTGGATCCCCACGGGGAGCTGTTTTTT. The rearrangement joins TRBV5-1 to TRBJ2-2; D gene uncertain. Trimming took 0 bases from V and 7 from J, leaving 7 bases between them. Germline assignment: CDR1 SGHRS and CDR2 YFSETQ. The CDR3 length is 13 residues.